This T cell receptor beta chain was captured by sequencing in a study of blood T cell repertoires in COVID-19. Germline loops: CDR1 GTSNPN, CDR2 SVGIG (reference sequence). V was clipped by 1 base and J by 0 bases, with 11 bases between them. CDR3 length: 15 amino acids. Clones were read by immunoSEQ multiplex PCR, and TCRdb kept only the in-frame ones, dropping some. Found here are over 100,000 clones, 84% of them singletons; the top ten hold approximately 7%. What was sequenced was peripheral blood. The chain employs TRBV30 and TRBJ2-3; D perhaps matches TRBD1 (6 bases). The clonotype originates from a woman aged 50 to 65 with acute or convalescent COVID-19. CDR3 protein: CAWSDPGASTDTQYF. DNA for the CDR3: TGTGCCTGGAGTGACCCAGGGGCTAGCACAGATACGCAGTATTTT.